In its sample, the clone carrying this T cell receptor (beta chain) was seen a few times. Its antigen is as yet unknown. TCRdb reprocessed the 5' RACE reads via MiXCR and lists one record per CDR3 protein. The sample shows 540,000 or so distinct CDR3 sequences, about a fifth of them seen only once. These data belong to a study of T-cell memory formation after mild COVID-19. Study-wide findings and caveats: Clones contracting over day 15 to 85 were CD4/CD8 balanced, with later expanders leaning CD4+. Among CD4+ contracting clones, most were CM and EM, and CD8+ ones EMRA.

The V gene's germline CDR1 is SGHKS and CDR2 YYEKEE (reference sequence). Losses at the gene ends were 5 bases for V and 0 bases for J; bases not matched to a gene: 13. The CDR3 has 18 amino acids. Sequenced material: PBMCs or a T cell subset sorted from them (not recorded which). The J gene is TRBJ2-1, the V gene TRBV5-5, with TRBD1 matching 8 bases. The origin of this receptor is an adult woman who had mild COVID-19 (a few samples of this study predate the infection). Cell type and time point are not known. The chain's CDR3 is CASSLTDRETFSYNEQFF. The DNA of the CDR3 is TGTGCCAGCAGTCTGACGGACAGGGAAACCTTCTCCTACAATGAGCAGTTCTTC.